One sample yielded the 20 T cell receptor beta chains listed below, sequenced in a study of T cell responses to AZD1222 COVID-19 vaccine. Some clones are missing from TCRdb's copy, which holds only in-frame ones; the method was immunoSEQ multiplex PCR. The repertoire has about 150,000 clones, over 90% of them found once; the top ten carry about 1.4%. The sample here was peripheral blood, taken 28 days after the second AZD1222 dose. The receptors come from an adult who received the AZD1222 COVID-19 vaccine.

The chain has TRBV24-1 and TRBJ2-7, with D possibly matching TRBD2 (5 bases). Per germline, CDR1 KGHDR and CDR2 SFDVKD. V lost 2 bases and J 2 bases, leaving 6 bases between the germline ends. The CDR3 consists of 13 residues. The DNA of the CDR3 is TGTGCCACCAGTGATTCCGGGGCCTACGAGCAGTACTTC. Translating it yields CATSDSGAYEQYF.

The sample holds one count of this clone. This chain links TRBV10-3 with TRBJ1-5, with D tentatively TRBD1 (5 bases). Germline V lookup: CDR1 ENHRY, CDR2 SYGVKD. The CDR3 runs 14 residues. The V gene lost 3 bases and the J gene lost 4 bases, with 10 bases spanning the gap. The CDR3 loop is CAISEGQGNQPQHF. The CDR3 nucleotides read TGTGCCATCAGTGAAGGGCAGGGAAATCAGCCCCAGCATTTT.

The sample holds a few counts of this clone. This chain uses TRBV7-6 with TRBJ1-5, with TRBD1 identical over 9 bases. The CDR3 is 17 amino acids. V was clipped by 5 bases and J by 7 bases; unmatched bases: 15. Germline V gene sequence: CDR1 SGHVS, CDR2 FNYEAQ. The CDR3 DNA is TGTGCCAGCAGCGAGAGGGGACAGGGTGTTTATCGCCAGCCCCAGCATTTT. Translated, it gives CASSERGQGVYRQPQHF.

V is TRBV7-9 and J is TRBJ2-7; TRBD2 is a possible D gene (5 bases). This CDR3 comprises 15 residues. Germline CDR1 and CDR2: SEHNR and FQNEAQ (reference sequence). Trimming pared 2 bases from V and 2 bases from J, leaving 13 bases between. The CDR3 loop is CASSLRLARPYEQYF. Written as DNA, the CDR3 is TGTGCCAGCAGCTTACGTCTAGCTAGACCCTACGAGCAGTACTTC.

This chain joins TRBV6-5 and TRBJ1-1, with a possible D match to TRBD1 (6 bases). Germline CDR1 is MNHEY and CDR2 is SVGAGI. V was clipped by 2 bases and J by 3 bases, with 10 bases between them. This CDR3 contains 14 residues. The CDR3 spells CASSYRSGDTEAFF. In DNA, the CDR3 is TGTGCCAGCAGTTACAGGTCAGGGGACACTGAAGCTTTCTTT.

This chain links TRBV19 with TRBJ1-2; D unresolved. The CDR3 runs to 14 residues. V was cut by 5 bases and J by 1 base, with 11 bases left in between. The germline gives CDR1 LNHDA, CDR2 SQIVND (reference sequence). For the CDR3, the DNA is TGTGCCAGTAGTCCCTGGCGGGGTAACTATGGCTACACCTTC. Its protein is CASSPWRGNYGYTF.

V usage is TRBV5-1 and J usage is TRBJ1-3; 7 positions match TRBD1. V shed 5 bases, J shed 4 bases, and the junction held 9 bases outside the gene matches. CDR1 is SGHRS, CDR2 YFSETQ, per germline. The CDR3 contains 15 residues. CDR3 nucleotide sequence: TGCGCCAGCAGAACCGGGACACAGGGGGGAAACACCATATATTTT. Its translation: CASRTGTQGGNTIYF.

This clone was seen a handful of times. The J gene is TRBJ2-2, the V gene TRBV28, with TRBD2 identical over 10 bases. Germline loops: CDR1 MDHEN, CDR2 SYDVKM. V gave up 7 bases and J gave up 1 base; unmatched junction bases: 3. The CDR3 spans 15 residues. The CDR3 DNA is TGTGCCAGCACGATAGCGGGAGGGAACACCGGGGAGCTGTTTTTT. This codes for CASTIAGGNTGELFF. The variable domain in full, with the rest retrieved from reference TRBV28 and TRBJ2-2, is DVKVTQSSRYLVKRTGEKVFLECVQDMDHENMFWYRQDPGLGLRLIYFSYDVKMKEKGDIPEGYSVSREKKERFSLILESASTNQTSMYLCASTIAGGNTGELFFGEGSRLTVL.

This chain connects TRBV5-1 to TRBJ2-2; 11 bases match TRBD2. The ends lost 2 bases at V and 4 bases at J; junction bases unmatched: 16. Germline values: CDR1 SGHRS, CDR2 YFSETQ. The CDR3 extends over 20 amino acids. The CDR3 spells CASSFTGLTGTSGFTGELFF. Here the CDR3 DNA reads TGCGCCAGCAGCTTTACAGGGCTAACCGGGACTAGCGGCTTCACCGGGGAGCTGTTTTTT. Based on the CDR3 plus reference TRBV5-1 and TRBJ2-2, the full variable domain is KAGVTQTPRYLIKTRGQQVTLSCSPISGHRSVSWYQQTPGQGLQFLFEYFSETQRNKGNFPGRFSGRQFSNSRSEMNVSTLELGDSALYLCASSFTGLTGTSGFTGELFFGEGSRLTVL.

V is TRBV2 and J is TRBJ1-5; tentative D call: TRBD1 (5 bases). There are 16 residues in the CDR3. Trimming pared 2 bases from V and 6 bases from J, leaving 17 bases between. Germline V gives CDR1 SNHLY, CDR2 FYNNEI. In DNA form, the CDR3 reads TGTGCCAGCAGTGAAATTTTTCAGGGAGGAGTTCAGCCCCAGCATTTT. Translating gives CASSEIFQGGVQPQHF.

This clone occurred once. The rearrangement uses TRBV4-1 and TRBJ1-1; perhaps TRBD1 as D (6 bases). Germline CDR1 reads MGHRA; CDR2 reads YSYEKL. This CDR3 comprises 16 residues. The V end lost 1 base, the J end lost 3 bases, and 15 bases lay between the germline ends. The CDR3 sequence is CASSQGVYREDTEAFF. CDR3 DNA sequence: TGCGCCAGCAGCCAAGGGGTATACAGGGAGGACACTGAAGCTTTCTTT.

The sample holds a few counts of this clone. This chain joins TRBV6-5 and TRBJ1-4; TRBD1 might be the D (5 bases). Germline V CDR1 and CDR2: MNHEY, SVGAGI. This CDR3 has 13 residues. V was clipped by 2 bases and J by 10 bases, with 11 bases between them. CDR3 DNA sequence: TGTGCCAGCAGTTACGACAGCTCCGGAAAACTGTTTTTT. Translated: CASSYDSSGKLFF.

Written as DNA, the CDR3 is TGTGCCTGGAGTCAGGGGGGCTCTGGAAACACCATATATTTT. It encodes CAWSQGGSGNTIYF. The chain has TRBV30 and TRBJ1-3; TRBD1 aligns across 7 bases. Trimming took 2 bases from V and 0 from J; bases not matched to a gene: 1. The CDR3 has 14 amino acids. Germline values: CDR1 GTSNPN, CDR2 SVGIG (reference sequence).

The genes are TRBV5-1 and TRBJ2-3, with 11 bases lining up with TRBD2. Germline CDR1 is SGHRS and CDR2 is YFSETQ. CDR3 length equals 17 residues. J gave up 5 bases and V 4 bases, and 12 bases lay outside the gene matches. The CDR3 is CASSRNVGTSGRDTQYF. CDR3 nucleotides: TGCGCCAGCAGCCGAAATGTTGGGACTAGCGGAAGAGATACGCAGTATTTT.

The V and J genes are TRBV3-1 (or the pseudogene TRBV3-2) and TRBJ2-5, with D unclear. Trimming shortened V by 8 bases and J by 1 base, and 8 bases separated the two germline ends. The CDR3 covers 12 residues. Germline lookup yields CDR1 LGHDT and CDR2 YNNKEL (reference sequence). CDR3 coding DNA: TGTGCCAGCGCGGCGGCCCAAGAGACCCAGTACTTC. Translated: CASAAAQETQYF.

The CDR3 reads CASSGTSGSLDEQFF. CDR3 coding DNA: TGTGCCAGCAGCGGCACTAGCGGGAGTTTAGATGAGCAGTTCTTC. This chain joins TRBV7-9 and TRBJ2-1; 11 bases are a match to TRBD2. The length of the CDR3 is 15 residues. Per germline, CDR1 SEHNR and CDR2 FQNEAQ (reference sequence). With V trimmed by 5 bases and J by 8 bases, 8 bases remained unmatched. The full variable domain, rest sourced from reference TRBV7-9 and TRBJ2-1, is DTGVSQNPRHKITKRGQNVTFRCDPISEHNRLYWYRQTLGQGPEFLTYFQNEAQLEKSRLLSDRFSAERPKGSFSTLEIQRTEQGDSAMYLCASSGTSGSLDEQFFGPGTRLTVL.

The chain has TRBV4-1 and TRBJ1-5; 9 positions agree with TRBD1. The CDR3 consists of 16 residues. V shed 3 bases and J 7 bases; nucleotides not matched to a gene: 10. Looked up from germline, CDR1 is MGHRA and CDR2 is YSYEKL. CDR3 sequence (DNA): TGCGCCAGCAGCCACCTCGGGACAGGGTCTGGACAGCCCCAGCATTTT. Its translation is CASSHLGTGSGQPQHF.

V usage is TRBV19 and J usage is TRBJ1-2, with 8 bases that match TRBD1. Germline lookup yields CDR1 LNHDA and CDR2 SQIVND (reference sequence). V lost 6 bases to trimming and J lost 2 bases; unmatched junction nucleotides: 8. This CDR3 region has 15 residues. The CDR3 reads CASRSDRGWNYGYTF. CDR3 coding DNA: TGTGCCAGTAGAAGCGACAGGGGTTGGAACTATGGCTACACCTTC.

This sequence joins TRBV6-5 and TRBJ2-7, with a possible D match to TRBD2 (6 bases). This CDR3 has 12 residues. Germline V gene data show CDR1 as MNHEY and CDR2 as SVGAGI. The V end lost 6 bases, the J end lost 5 bases, and 11 bases lay between the germline ends. CDR3: CASSTGLDEQYF. The CDR3 DNA sequence: TGTGCCAGCAGCACGGGACTTGACGAGCAGTACTTC.

The genes are TRBV6-4 and TRBJ2-2; 8 bases are shared with TRBD1. J gave up 4 bases and V 6 bases, and 13 bases lay outside the gene matches. The CDR3 has 17 amino acids. Germline V gene sequence: CDR1 MRHNA, CDR2 SNTAGT. The CDR3 loop is CASRPNVGTGPTGELFF. CDR3 sequence (DNA): TGTGCCAGCAGGCCAAACGTGGGGACAGGACCCACCGGGGAGCTGTTTTTT.